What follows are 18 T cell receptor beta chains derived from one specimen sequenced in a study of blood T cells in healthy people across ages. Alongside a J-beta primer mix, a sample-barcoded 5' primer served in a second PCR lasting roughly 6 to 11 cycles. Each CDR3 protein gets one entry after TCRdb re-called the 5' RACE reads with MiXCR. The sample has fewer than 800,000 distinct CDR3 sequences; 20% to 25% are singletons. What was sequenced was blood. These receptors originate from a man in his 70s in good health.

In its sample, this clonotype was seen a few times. DNA of the CDR3: TGTGCCAGCAGCTCGACCGTGGGGACTAGTCAACAATATGAGCAGTTCTTC. Its protein is CASSSTVGTSQQYEQFF. The chain combines TRBV5-4 with TRBJ2-1; TRBD2 aligns across 8 bases. Unmatched junction bases numbered 16, after V lost 3 bases and J lost 8 bases. The CDR3 is made up of 17 amino acids. CDR1 is SGHNT and CDR2 is YYREEE in the germline V gene (reference sequence).

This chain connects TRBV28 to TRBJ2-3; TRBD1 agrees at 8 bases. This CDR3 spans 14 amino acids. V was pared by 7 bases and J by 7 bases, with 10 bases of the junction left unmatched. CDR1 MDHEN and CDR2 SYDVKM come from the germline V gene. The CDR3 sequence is CASTLRTGRYTQYF. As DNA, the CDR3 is TGTGCCAGCACCTTACGGACAGGGAGATATACGCAGTATTTT.

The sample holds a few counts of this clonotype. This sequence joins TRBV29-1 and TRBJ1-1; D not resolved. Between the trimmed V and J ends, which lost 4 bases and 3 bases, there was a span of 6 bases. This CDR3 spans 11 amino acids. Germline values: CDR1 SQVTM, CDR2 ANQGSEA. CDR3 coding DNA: TGCAGCGTTGTCCCGTACACTGAAGCTTTCTTT. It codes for CSVVPYTEAFF.

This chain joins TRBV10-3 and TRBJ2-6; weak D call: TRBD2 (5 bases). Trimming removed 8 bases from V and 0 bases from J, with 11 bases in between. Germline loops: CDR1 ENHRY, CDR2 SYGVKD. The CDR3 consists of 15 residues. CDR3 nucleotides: TGTGCCATCTCCCCGGGGTCCTCTGGGGCCAACGTCCTGACTTTC. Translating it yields CAISPGSSGANVLTF.

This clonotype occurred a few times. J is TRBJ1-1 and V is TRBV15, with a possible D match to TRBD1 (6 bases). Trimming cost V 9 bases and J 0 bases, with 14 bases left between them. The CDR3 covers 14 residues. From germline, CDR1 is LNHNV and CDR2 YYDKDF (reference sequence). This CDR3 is CATRVGGLNTEAFF. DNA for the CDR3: TGTGCCACTAGAGTAGGGGGATTGAACACTGAAGCTTTCTTT.

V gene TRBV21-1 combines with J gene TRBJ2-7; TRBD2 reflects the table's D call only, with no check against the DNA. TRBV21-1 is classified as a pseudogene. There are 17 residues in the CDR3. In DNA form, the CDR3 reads TGTGCCAGCAGCAAAATGACGACTAGCGGGGATTCGGGCGAGCAGTACTTC. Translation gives CASSKMTTSGDSGEQYF.

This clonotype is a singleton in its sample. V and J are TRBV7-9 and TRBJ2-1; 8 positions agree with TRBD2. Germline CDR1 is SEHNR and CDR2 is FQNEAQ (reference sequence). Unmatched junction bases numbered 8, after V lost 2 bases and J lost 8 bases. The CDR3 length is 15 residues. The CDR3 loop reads CASSLQRSGSYEQFF. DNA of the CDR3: TGTGCCAGCAGCTTACAGCGCAGCGGGAGCTATGAGCAGTTCTTC.

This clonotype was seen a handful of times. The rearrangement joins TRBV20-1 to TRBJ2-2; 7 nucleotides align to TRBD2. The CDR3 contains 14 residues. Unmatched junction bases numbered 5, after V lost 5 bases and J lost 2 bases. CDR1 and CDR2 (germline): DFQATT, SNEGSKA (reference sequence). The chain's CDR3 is CSARREENTGELFF. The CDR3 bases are TGCAGTGCTCGACGGGAGGAAAACACCGGGGAGCTGTTTTTT.

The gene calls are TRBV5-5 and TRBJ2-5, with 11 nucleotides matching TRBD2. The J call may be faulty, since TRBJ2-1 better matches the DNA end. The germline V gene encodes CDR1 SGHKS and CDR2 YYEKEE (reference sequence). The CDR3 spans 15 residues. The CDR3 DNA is TGTGCCAGCAGCTTGTCTACTAGCGGGAGTAGAGAGCAGTTCTTC. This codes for CASSLSTSGSREQFF.

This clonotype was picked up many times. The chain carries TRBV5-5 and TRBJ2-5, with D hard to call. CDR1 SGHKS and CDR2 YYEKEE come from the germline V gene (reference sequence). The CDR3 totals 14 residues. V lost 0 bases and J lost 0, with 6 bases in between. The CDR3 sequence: CASSLVGNQETQYF. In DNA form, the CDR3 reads TGTGCCAGCAGCTTGGTAGGGAACCAAGAGACCCAGTACTTC.

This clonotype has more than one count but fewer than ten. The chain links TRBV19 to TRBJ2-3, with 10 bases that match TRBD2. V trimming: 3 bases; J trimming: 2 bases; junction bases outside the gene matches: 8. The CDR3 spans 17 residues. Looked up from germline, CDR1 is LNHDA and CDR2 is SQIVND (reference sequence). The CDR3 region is CASSIWASGSTTDTQYF. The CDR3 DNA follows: TGTGCCAGTAGTATTTGGGCTAGCGGGAGCACCACAGATACGCAGTATTTT.

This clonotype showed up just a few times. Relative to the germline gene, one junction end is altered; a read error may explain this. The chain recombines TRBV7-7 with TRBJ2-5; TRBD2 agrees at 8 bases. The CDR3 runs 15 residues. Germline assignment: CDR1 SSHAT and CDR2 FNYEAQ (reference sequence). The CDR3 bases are TGTGCTAGCATCGGTAGCGGGGCAAAACAAGAGACCCAGTACTTC. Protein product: CASIGSGAKQETQYF. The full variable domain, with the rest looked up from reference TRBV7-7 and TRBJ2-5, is GAGVSQSPRYKVTKRGQDVTLRCDPISSHATLYWYQQALGQGPEFLTYFNYEAQPDKSGLPSDRFSAERPEGSISTLTIQRTEQRDSAMYRCASIGSGAKQETQYFGPGTRLLVL.

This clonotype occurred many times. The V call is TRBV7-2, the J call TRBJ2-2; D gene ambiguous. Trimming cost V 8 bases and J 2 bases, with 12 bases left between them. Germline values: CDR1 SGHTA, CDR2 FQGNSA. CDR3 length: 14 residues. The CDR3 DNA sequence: TGTGCCAGCCGGTTAGGGAAAAACACCGGGGAGCTGTTTTTT. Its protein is CASRLGKNTGELFF.

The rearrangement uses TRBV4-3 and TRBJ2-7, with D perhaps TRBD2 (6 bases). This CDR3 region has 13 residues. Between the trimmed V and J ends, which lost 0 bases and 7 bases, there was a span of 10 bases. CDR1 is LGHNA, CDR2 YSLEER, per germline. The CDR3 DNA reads TGCGCCAGCAGCCAAGATCGGGGGAGGGAGCAGTACTTC. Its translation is CASSQDRGREQYF.

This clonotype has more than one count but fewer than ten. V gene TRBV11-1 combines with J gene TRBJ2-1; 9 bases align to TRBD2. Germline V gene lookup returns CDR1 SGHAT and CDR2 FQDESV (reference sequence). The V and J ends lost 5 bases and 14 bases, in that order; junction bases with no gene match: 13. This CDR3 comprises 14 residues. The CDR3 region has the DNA TGTGCCAGCAGCCCCATGACTAGCGGAAGTCGAGAGTTCTTC. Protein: CASSPMTSGSREFF.

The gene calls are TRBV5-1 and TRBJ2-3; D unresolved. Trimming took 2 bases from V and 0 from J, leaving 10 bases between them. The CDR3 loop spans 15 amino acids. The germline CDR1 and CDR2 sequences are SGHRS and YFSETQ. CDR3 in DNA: TGCGCCAGCAGCTTTTTCGACTCTAGCACAGATACGCAGTATTTT. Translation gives CASSFFDSSTDTQYF.

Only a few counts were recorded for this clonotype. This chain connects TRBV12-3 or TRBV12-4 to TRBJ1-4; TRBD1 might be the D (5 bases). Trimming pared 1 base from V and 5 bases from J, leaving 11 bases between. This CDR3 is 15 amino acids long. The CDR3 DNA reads TGTGCCAGCAGTTTAGTTCGGGGCTCAAATGAAAAACTGTTTTTT. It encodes CASSLVRGSNEKLFF.

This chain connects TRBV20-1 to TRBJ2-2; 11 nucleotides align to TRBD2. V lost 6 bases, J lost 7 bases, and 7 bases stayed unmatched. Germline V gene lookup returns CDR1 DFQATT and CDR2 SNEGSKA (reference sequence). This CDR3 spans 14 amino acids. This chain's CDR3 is CSALSGRAGGELFF. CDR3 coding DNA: TGCAGTGCCCTTAGCGGGAGGGCCGGCGGGGAGCTGTTTTTT.